The 17 T cell receptor beta chains reported below all come from one sample, sequenced in a study of blood T cell repertoires in COVID-19. Sequencing was performed with immunoSEQ multiplex PCR; in TCRdb, only in-frame clones are kept and a portion is missing. Here the sample spans fewer than 500,000 clones, around nine tenths being singletons. Material: PBMCs or T cells enriched from blood (not recorded which). These receptors originate from a woman in her twenties or thirties with acute COVID-19.

Turning to this clone: The sample has other DNA sequences that encode this CDR3 too. The chain couples TRBV5-1 to TRBJ2-7; TRBD1 agrees at 9 bases. Germline CDR1 and CDR2: SGHRS and YFSETQ. This CDR3 contains 14 residues. With 3 bases clipped from V and 4 bases from J, the junction kept 5 bases outside the gene matches. CDR3 nucleotide sequence: TGCGCCAGCAGCTGGGGGGACAGGGCTTACGAGCAGTACTTC. Translating it yields CASSWGDRAYEQYF.

V is TRBV19 and J is TRBJ2-1, with 10 bases fitting TRBD1. Losses at the gene ends were 5 bases for V and 6 bases for J; bases not matched to a gene: 13. In germline, CDR1 is LNHDA, CDR2 SQIVND (reference sequence). This CDR3 spans 17 amino acids. The CDR3 DNA sequence: TGTGCCAGTAGTTCGCGGGGACAGGGGCCTCGAGCCAATGAGCAGTTCTTC. The encoded protein is CASSSRGQGPRANEQFF.

This clone was seen only a few times. V usage is TRBV30 and J usage is TRBJ1-1; 9 bases agree with TRBD1. Germline V gene lookup returns CDR1 GTSNPN and CDR2 SVGIG (reference sequence). J was trimmed by 7 bases and V by 1 base; bases with no gene match: 7. The CDR3 totals 14 residues. The CDR3 DNA reads TGTGCCTGGAGTGACGGGACAGGGTCTTATGAAGCTTTCTTT. Translating it yields CAWSDGTGSYEAFF.

The chain is built from TRBV10-3 and TRBJ2-7; TRBD2 agrees at 8 bases. V lost 6 bases to trimming and J lost 5 bases; unmatched junction nucleotides: 9. The CDR3 consists of 14 residues. Germline V gene lookup returns CDR1 ENHRY and CDR2 SYGVKD. The CDR3 protein is CAISETSVIHEQYF. The CDR3 nucleotides are TGTGCCATCAGCGAGACTAGCGTCATCCACGAGCAGTACTTC.

V usage is TRBV7-6 and J usage is TRBJ1-1, with unresolved D. With 1 base removed from V and 0 bases from J, the gap between germline ends came to 12 bases. Germline V gene lookup returns CDR1 SGHVS and CDR2 FNYEAQ. The CDR3 runs to 16 residues. CDR3 sequence (DNA): TGTGCCAGCAGCTTAGAGCACGGGAACATGAACACTGAAGCTTTCTTT. This codes for CASSLEHGNMNTEAFF.

The V and J genes are TRBV30 and TRBJ1-2; D might be TRBD1 (6 bases). With 0 bases removed from V and 3 bases from J, the gap between germline ends came to 11 bases. Germline V CDR1 and CDR2: GTSNPN, SVGIG (reference sequence). The CDR3 consists of 14 residues. The CDR3 DNA sequence: TGTGCCTGGAGTGTGTCTGGGGGCCACTATGGCTACACCTTC. Amino acids: CAWSVSGGHYGYTF.

V usage is TRBV9 and J usage is TRBJ2-3, with 9 bases lining up with TRBD1. The V gene end was trimmed by 4 bases and the J gene end by 4 bases; junction bases not matched to a gene: 10. The CDR3 sequence is 16 residues long. Germline V CDR1 and CDR2: SGDLS, YYNGEE. In nucleotides, the CDR3 is TGTGCCAGCAGCCCCTGGACAGGGGCCGGCGCAGATACGCAGTATTTT. It translates to CASSPWTGAGADTQYF.

This sequence joins TRBV24-1 and TRBJ2-2; 8 positions match TRBD1. The CDR3 has 14 amino acids. Germline CDR1 and CDR2: KGHDR and SFDVKD. Trimming cost V 5 bases and J 6 bases; bases outside gene matches: 4. The CDR3 region has the DNA TGTGCCACCAGTGTGGCGGACAGGGCCGGGGAGCTGTTTTTT. Its translation: CATSVADRAGELFF.

The chain carries TRBV19 and TRBJ1-5, with a tentative D call TRBD1 (6 bases). Germline assignment: CDR1 LNHDA and CDR2 SQIVND (reference sequence). The CDR3 length is 15 residues. Trimming cost V 3 bases and J 6 bases, with 15 bases left between them. CDR3 sequence reads: CASSIMTGVTQPQHF. In DNA form, the CDR3 reads TGTGCCAGTAGTATTATGACAGGAGTTACTCAGCCCCAGCATTTT. Looking up the rest from reference TRBV19 and TRBJ1-5 gives the full variable domain: DGGITQSPKYLFRKEGQNVTLSCEQNLNHDAMYWYRQDPGQGLRLIYYSQIVNDFQKGDIAEGYSVSREKKESFPLTVTSAQKNPTAFYLCASSIMTGVTQPQHFGDGTRLSIL.

This clone was observed a few times. The chain carries TRBV14 and TRBJ1-1, with 7 bases matching TRBD1. The CDR3 sequence is 14 residues long. With 2 bases clipped from V and 6 bases from J, the junction kept 6 bases outside the gene matches. Germline-derived CDR1 and CDR2 are SGHDN and FVKESK. CDR3 bases: TGTGCCAGCAGCCAATTAACACAGGGGTCTGAAGCTTTCTTT. Translated: CASSQLTQGSEAFF.

The chain has TRBV6-5 and TRBJ1-5; 7 nucleotides match TRBD1. The CDR3 length is 15 residues. The ends lost 4 bases at V and 8 bases at J; junction bases unmatched: 11. Germline lookup yields CDR1 MNHEY and CDR2 SVGAGI. The CDR3 DNA follows: TGTGCCAGCAGTTCATTTCCAGGGGGGCGGGAGCCCCAGCATTTT. It yields the protein CASSSFPGGREPQHF.

J is TRBJ2-2 and V is TRBV5-6; TRBD2 aligns across 8 bases. The CDR3 is 13 residues long. Germline values: CDR1 SGHDT, CDR2 YYEEEE. With 7 bases clipped from V and 4 bases from J, the junction kept 3 bases outside the gene matches. The CDR3 loop reads CASERGPTGELFF. The CDR3 nucleotides are TGTGCCAGCGAGCGGGGGCCCACCGGGGAGCTGTTTTTT.

This chain links TRBV7-2 with TRBJ2-3; a possible D gene is TRBD2 (5 bases). This CDR3 comprises 14 residues. The germline gives CDR1 SGHTA, CDR2 FQGNSA. The V end lost 3 bases, the J end lost 2 bases, and 9 bases lay between the germline ends. In DNA form, the CDR3 reads TGTGCCAGCAGCTTGTTTAGCGCCACAGATACGCAGTATTTT. It specifies CASSLFSATDTQYF.

This chain links TRBV29-1 with TRBJ1-2, with 8 bases that match TRBD1. Germline V gene data show CDR1 as SQVTM and CDR2 as ANQGSEA. The CDR3 extends over 11 amino acids. In DNA, the CDR3 is TGCTCGCTCGGACAGGGTCCGGGCTACACCTTC. Translating gives CSLGQGPGYTF. Together with reference TRBV29-1 and TRBJ1-2, the CDR3 gives the full variable domain: SAVISQKPSRDICQRGTSLTIQCQVDSQVTMMFWYRQQPGQSLTLIATANQGSEATYESGFVIDKFPISRPNLTFSTLTVSNMSPEDSSIYLCSLGQGPGYTFGSGTRLTVV.

The chain carries TRBV9 and TRBJ1-2, with D possibly being TRBD1 (6 bases). CDR1 is SGDLS, CDR2 YYNGEE, per germline. This CDR3 contains 13 residues. V was clipped by 2 bases and J by 5 bases, with 10 bases between them. The CDR3 sequence is CASSVRDTYGYTF. The CDR3 region has the DNA TGTGCCAGCAGCGTCCGGGACACTTATGGCTACACCTTC.

The chain is built from TRBV2 and TRBJ1-4, with 11 bases matching TRBD1. Trimming took 5 bases from V and 8 from J; bases not matched to a gene: 10. CDR3 size: 16 residues. Germline loops: CDR1 SNHLY, CDR2 FYNNEI. The CDR3 DNA reads as TGTGCCAGCAGTCCCGGGACAGGGGGAATTGCCGAAAAACTGTTTTTT. Translation: CASSPGTGGIAEKLFF.

J is TRBJ2-7 and V is TRBV19; the D gene is possibly TRBD1 (6 bases). Germline CDR1 reads LNHDA; CDR2 reads SQIVND (reference sequence). V lost 3 bases and J lost 6, with 12 bases in between. The CDR3 covers 13 residues. The CDR3 coding sequence is TGTGCCAGTAGTATTCAGGGGCCCGGCGAGCAGTACTTC. The encoded protein is CASSIQGPGEQYF. Based on the CDR3 plus reference TRBV19 and TRBJ2-7, the full variable domain is DGGITQSPKYLFRKEGQNVTLSCEQNLNHDAMYWYRQDPGQGLRLIYYSQIVNDFQKGDIAEGYSVSREKKESFPLTVTSAQKNPTAFYLCASSIQGPGEQYFGPGTRLTVT.